The 10 T cell receptor beta chains below all came from one sample that was sequenced in a study of shared clonotypes between healthy human individuals. Assay: immunoSEQ multiplex PCR; the TCRdb copy retains only in-frame clones and omits some. The sample consists of about 2.3 million clones, more than 85% of them appearing once. The sample comprised naive CD4+ T cells from PBMCs. Subset indicated: CD45RA+ positively selected. The receptors originated from a young man in good health. Some clones in this sample may be carry-over from other donors' samples.

The chain combines TRBV5-1 with TRBJ1-4, with a possible D match to TRBD1 (5 bases). V was trimmed by 4 bases and J by 2 bases, leaving 9 bases between them. Germline V gives CDR1 SGHRS, CDR2 YFSETQ. The CDR3 is 14 residues long. DNA for the CDR3: TGCGCCAGCAGCGACCCAGGGACTAATGAAAAACTGTTTTTT. It specifies CASSDPGTNEKLFF.

This chain links TRBV10-3 with TRBJ2-7; D uncertain. The CDR3 is 12 residues long. CDR1 is ENHRY, CDR2 SYGVKD, per germline. With 8 bases removed from V and 3 bases from J, the gap between germline ends came to 11 bases. Here the CDR3 reads CAIANVGYEQYF. CDR3 nucleotide sequence: TGTGCCATCGCGAATGTCGGCTACGAGCAGTACTTC.

The CDR3 DNA reads TGTGCCAGCAGCCGACAGGGGGCAATCGGGACTGAAGCTTTCTTT. Translating it yields CASSRQGAIGTEAFF. The gene calls are TRBV7-9 and TRBJ1-1; 10 bases fit TRBD1. There are 15 residues in the CDR3. V gave up 5 bases and J gave up 5 bases; unmatched junction bases: 8. Germline V gene data show CDR1 as SEHNR and CDR2 as FQNEAQ (reference sequence).

This sequence joins TRBV2 and TRBJ2-1; D perhaps matches TRBD2 (6 bases). The CDR3 runs to 16 residues. Trimming cost V 5 bases and J 3 bases, with 17 bases left between them. The germline gives CDR1 SNHLY, CDR2 FYNNEI. The CDR3 nucleotides read TGTGCCAGCAGTACCTCGGGGCTCGGGGGCTACAATGAGCAGTTCTTC. This sequence encodes CASSTSGLGGYNEQFF.

The chain employs TRBV7-3 and TRBJ2-1; weak D call: TRBD2 (5 bases). The CDR3 contains 15 residues. V shed 5 bases and J shed 1 base, with 12 bases lying between them. The germline V gene has CDR1 SGHTA and CDR2 FQGTGA. The CDR3 coding sequence is TGTGCCAGCAGCCCCCTGAGGGTTTCCTACAATGAGCAGTTCTTC. Protein product: CASSPLRVSYNEQFF. Complete variable domain (other parts from reference TRBV7-3 and TRBJ2-1): GAGVSQTPSNKVTEKGKYVELRCDPISGHTALYWYRQSLGQGPEFLIYFQGTGAADDSGLPNDRFFAVRPEGSVSTLKIQRTERGDSAVYLCASSPLRVSYNEQFFGPGTRLTVL.

The gene calls are TRBV5-1 and TRBJ2-5; possibly TRBD2 for D (6 bases). Deletions cut 0 bases from V and 2 bases from J, with 14 bases between. Germline-derived CDR1 and CDR2 are SGHRS and YFSETQ. The CDR3 spans 16 residues. The CDR3 bases are TGCGCCAGCAGCTTGGCCGGAGGGACGGGACAAGAGACCCAGTACTTC. It translates to CASSLAGGTGQETQYF. Filled out from reference TRBV5-1 and TRBJ2-5, the complete variable domain reads KAGVTQTPRYLIKTRGQQVTLSCSPISGHRSVSWYQQTPGQGLQFLFEYFSETQRNKGNFPGRFSGRQFSNSRSEMNVSTLELGDSALYLCASSLAGGTGQETQYFGPGTRLLVL.

The genes are TRBV19 and TRBJ1-3; D call uncertain. Between the trimmed V and J ends, which lost 3 bases and 0 bases, there was a span of 12 bases. This CDR3 comprises 16 residues. In germline, CDR1 is LNHDA, CDR2 SQIVND (reference sequence). The CDR3 here is CASSIIGGSSGNTIYF. The CDR3 DNA reads as TGTGCCAGTAGTATTATAGGCGGCAGCTCTGGAAACACCATATATTTT.

The CDR3 spells CASSMPTGSPFGGNQPQHF. The DNA for the CDR3 is TGTGCCAGTAGTATGCCGACAGGGTCTCCGTTCGGGGGCAATCAGCCCCAGCATTTT. V usage is TRBV19 and J usage is TRBJ1-5, with TRBD1 matching 7 bases. The V gene's germline CDR1 is LNHDA and CDR2 SQIVND (reference sequence). This CDR3 is 19 amino acids long. Trimming cost V 3 bases and J 2 bases; bases outside gene matches: 16.

The rearrangement uses TRBV5-4 and TRBJ2-7; a possible D gene is TRBD2 (7 bases). Germline V gene sequence: CDR1 SGHNT, CDR2 YYREEE (reference sequence). This CDR3 is built from 13 residues. Deletions cut 4 bases from V and 5 bases from J, with 13 bases between. CDR3 nucleotides: TGTGCCAGCAGCCCGGGGGGCCAGCACGAGCAGTACTTC. It codes for CASSPGGQHEQYF.

The rearrangement uses TRBV4-3 and TRBJ2-1; the match to TRBD2 covers 10 bases. The trim removed 8 bases at V and 4 bases at J, leaving 11 bases unmatched. Germline lookup yields CDR1 LGHNA and CDR2 YSLEER. The CDR3 consists of 16 residues. CDR3 amino acids: CASSGPAGGRYNEQFF. Written as DNA, the CDR3 is TGCGCCAGCTCCGGTCCAGCGGGAGGGAGGTACAATGAGCAGTTCTTC.